This T cell receptor beta chain was identified in a study of technical replicates of blood from several donors. Assay used: immunoSEQ multiplex PCR; TCRdb lists only in-frame clones, some missing. Found here are almost 65,000 clones, 75% to 90% of them singletons; the top ten hold 5.1%. Trimming pared 2 bases from V and 3 bases from J, leaving 7 bases between. This CDR3 comprises 14 residues. Germline values: CDR1 SGHTA, CDR2 FQGTGA. V is TRBV7-3 and J is TRBJ2-2; tentative D call: TRBD2 (6 bases). Material: PBMCs. This TCR came from a human donor in good health. Some clones in this sample may be carry-over from other donors' samples. Here the CDR3 reads CASSLWGDTGELFF. In DNA form, the CDR3 reads TGTGCCAGCAGCTTATGGGGGGACACCGGGGAGCTGTTTTTT.